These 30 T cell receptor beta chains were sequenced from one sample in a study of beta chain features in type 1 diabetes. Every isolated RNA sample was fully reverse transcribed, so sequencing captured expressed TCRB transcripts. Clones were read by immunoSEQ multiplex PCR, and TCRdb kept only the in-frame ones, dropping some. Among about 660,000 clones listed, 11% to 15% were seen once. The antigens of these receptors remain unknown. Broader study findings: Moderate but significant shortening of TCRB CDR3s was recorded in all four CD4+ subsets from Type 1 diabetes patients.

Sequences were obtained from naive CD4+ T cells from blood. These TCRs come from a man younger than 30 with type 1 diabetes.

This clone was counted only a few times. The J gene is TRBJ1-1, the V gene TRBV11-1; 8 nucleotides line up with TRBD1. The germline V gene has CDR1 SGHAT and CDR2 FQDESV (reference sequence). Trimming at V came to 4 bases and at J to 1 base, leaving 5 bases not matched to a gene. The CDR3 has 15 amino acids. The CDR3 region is CASSSRTGTNTEAFF. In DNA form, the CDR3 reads TGTGCCAGCAGCTCTAGGACAGGGACGAACACTGAAGCTTTCTTT.

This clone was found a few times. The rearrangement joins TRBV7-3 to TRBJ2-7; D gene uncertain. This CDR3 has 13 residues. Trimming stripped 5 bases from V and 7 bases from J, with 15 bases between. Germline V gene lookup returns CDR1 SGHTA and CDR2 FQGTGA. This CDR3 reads CASSTRPGREQYF. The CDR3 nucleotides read TGTGCCAGCAGCACCCGACCCGGGCGGGAGCAGTACTTC.

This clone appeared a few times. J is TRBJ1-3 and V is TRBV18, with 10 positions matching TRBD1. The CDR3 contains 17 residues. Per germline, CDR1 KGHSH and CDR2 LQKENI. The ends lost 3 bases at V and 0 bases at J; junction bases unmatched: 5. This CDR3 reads CASSPPWTGGSGNTIYF. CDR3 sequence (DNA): TGTGCCAGCTCACCGCCCTGGACAGGGGGCTCTGGAAACACCATATATTTT. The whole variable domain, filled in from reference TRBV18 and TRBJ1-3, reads NAGVMQNPRHLVRRRGQEARLRCSPMKGHSHVYWYRQLPEEGLKFMVYLQKENIIDESGMPKERFSAEFPKEGPSILRIQQVVRGDSAAYFCASSPPWTGGSGNTIYFGEGSWLTVV.

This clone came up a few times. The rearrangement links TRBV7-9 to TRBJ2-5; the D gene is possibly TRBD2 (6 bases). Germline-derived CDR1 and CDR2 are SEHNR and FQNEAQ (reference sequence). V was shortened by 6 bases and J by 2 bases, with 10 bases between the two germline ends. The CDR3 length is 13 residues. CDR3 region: CASSPSGQETQYF. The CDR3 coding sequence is TGTGCCAGCAGTCCAAGCGGGCAAGAGACCCAGTACTTC.

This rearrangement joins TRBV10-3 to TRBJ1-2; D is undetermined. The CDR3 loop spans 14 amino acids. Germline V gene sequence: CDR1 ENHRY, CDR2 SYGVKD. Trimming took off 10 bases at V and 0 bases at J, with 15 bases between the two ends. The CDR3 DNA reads TGTGCCAATCTCGACCCTGCGACTAACTATGGCTACACCTTC. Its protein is CANLDPATNYGYTF.

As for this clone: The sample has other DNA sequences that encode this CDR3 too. The CDR3: CASSLGRYYGYTF. CDR3 nucleotide sequence: TGTGCCAGCAGCTTGGGACGGTACTATGGCTACACCTTC. The rearrangement uses TRBV5-6 and TRBJ1-2; D gene ambiguous. This CDR3 is 13 amino acids long. In germline, CDR1 is SGHDT, CDR2 YYEEEE. Deletions cut 0 bases from V and 3 bases from J, with 6 bases between.

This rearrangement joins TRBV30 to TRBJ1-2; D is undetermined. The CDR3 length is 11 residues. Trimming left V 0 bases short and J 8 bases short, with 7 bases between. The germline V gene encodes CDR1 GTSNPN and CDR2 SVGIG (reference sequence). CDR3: CAWSVLWGYTF. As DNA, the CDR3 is TGTGCCTGGAGTGTACTTTGGGGCTACACCTTC.

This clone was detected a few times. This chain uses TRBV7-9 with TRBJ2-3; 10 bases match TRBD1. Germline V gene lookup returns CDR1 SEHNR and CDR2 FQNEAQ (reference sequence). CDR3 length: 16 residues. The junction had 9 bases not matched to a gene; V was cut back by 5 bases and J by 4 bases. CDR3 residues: CASSPRTGGKSDTQYF. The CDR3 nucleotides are TGTGCCAGCAGCCCCAGGACAGGGGGAAAGTCAGATACGCAGTATTTT.

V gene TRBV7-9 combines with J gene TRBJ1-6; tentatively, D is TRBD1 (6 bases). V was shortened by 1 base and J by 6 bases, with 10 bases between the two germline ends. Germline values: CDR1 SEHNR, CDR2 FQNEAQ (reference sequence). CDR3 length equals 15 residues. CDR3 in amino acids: CASSLGDILNSPLHF. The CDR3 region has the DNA TGTGCCAGCAGCTTAGGGGACATCCTTAATTCACCCCTCCACTTT. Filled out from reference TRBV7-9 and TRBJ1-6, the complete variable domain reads DTGVSQNPRHKITKRGQNVTFRCDPISEHNRLYWYRQTLGQGPEFLTYFQNEAQLEKSRLLSDRFSAERPKGSFSTLEIQRTEQGDSAMYLCASSLGDILNSPLHFGNGTRLTVT.

CDR3 in amino acids: CASSRGLAVVNEQFF. Written as DNA, the CDR3 is TGTGCCAGTAGCCGAGGACTAGCGGTCGTCAATGAGCAGTTCTTC. The V call is TRBV19, the J call TRBJ2-1; TRBD2 aligns across 10 bases. Germline CDR1 reads LNHDA; CDR2 reads SQIVND (reference sequence). Unmatched junction bases numbered 8, after V lost 6 bases and J lost 6 bases. The CDR3 loop spans 15 amino acids.

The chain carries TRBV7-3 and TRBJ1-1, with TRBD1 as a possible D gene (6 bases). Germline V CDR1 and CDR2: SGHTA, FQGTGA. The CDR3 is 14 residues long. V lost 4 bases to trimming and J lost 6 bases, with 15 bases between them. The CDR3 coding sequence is TGTGCCAGCAGCTCCAATGACAGGCGCGCTGAAGCTTTCTTT. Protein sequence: CASSSNDRRAEAFF.

Here the CDR3 DNA reads TGTGCCAGCAGCCCCCGGACTAGCGGGGGAGAGTACGAGCAGTACTTC. As protein: CASSPRTSGGEYEQYF. The J gene is TRBJ2-7, the V gene TRBV7-9, with 13 bases matching TRBD2. The trim removed 5 bases at V and 4 bases at J, leaving 8 bases unmatched. CDR1 and CDR2 (germline): SEHNR, FQNEAQ (reference sequence). CDR3 length equals 16 residues.

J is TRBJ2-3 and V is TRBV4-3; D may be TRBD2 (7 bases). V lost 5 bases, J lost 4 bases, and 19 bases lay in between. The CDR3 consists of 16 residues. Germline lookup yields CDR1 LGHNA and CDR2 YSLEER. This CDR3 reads CASSAGGADPPDTQYF. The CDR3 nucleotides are TGCGCCAGCAGCGCTGGGGGGGCCGATCCCCCAGATACGCAGTATTTT.

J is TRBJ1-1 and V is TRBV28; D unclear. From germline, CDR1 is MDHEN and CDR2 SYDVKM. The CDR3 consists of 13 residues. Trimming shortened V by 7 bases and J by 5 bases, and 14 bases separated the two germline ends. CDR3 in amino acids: CASTRGGGTEAFF. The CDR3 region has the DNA TGTGCCAGCACACGGGGTGGTGGGACTGAAGCTTTCTTT.

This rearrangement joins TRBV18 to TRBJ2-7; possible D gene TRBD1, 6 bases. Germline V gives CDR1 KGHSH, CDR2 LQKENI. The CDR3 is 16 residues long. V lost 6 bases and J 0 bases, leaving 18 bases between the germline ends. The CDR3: CASSLRRQGTSYEQYF. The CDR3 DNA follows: TGTGCCAGCTCCTTAAGGCGGCAGGGGACCTCCTACGAGCAGTACTTC.

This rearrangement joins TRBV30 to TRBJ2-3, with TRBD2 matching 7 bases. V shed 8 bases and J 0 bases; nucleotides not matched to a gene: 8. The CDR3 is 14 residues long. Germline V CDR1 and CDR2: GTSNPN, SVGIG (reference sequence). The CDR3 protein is CARSSGSSTDTQYF. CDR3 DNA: TGTGCCCGCTCTAGCGGTTCTAGCACAGATACGCAGTATTTT.

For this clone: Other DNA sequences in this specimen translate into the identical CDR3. CDR3 residues: CASSPSSGRSYNEQFF. The CDR3 nucleotides are TGTGCCAGCAGCCCCTCCAGCGGGAGGTCCTACAATGAGCAGTTCTTC. This chain uses TRBV4-2 with TRBJ2-1, with 9 nucleotides matching TRBD2. CDR3 length: 16 residues. The germline V gene encodes CDR1 LGHNA and CDR2 YNFKEQ. V gave up 4 bases and J gave up 1 base; unmatched junction bases: 5.

The CDR3 protein is CASSLRASIGETQYF. The CDR3 DNA reads TGCGCCAGCAGCTTGAGAGCGTCGATTGGGGAGACCCAGTACTTC. The chain couples TRBV5-1 to TRBJ2-5, with D hard to call. Trimming pared 1 base from V and 5 bases from J, leaving 15 bases between. The CDR3 has 15 amino acids. CDR1 and CDR2 (germline): SGHRS, YFSETQ.

Written as DNA, the CDR3 is TGTGCCAGTAGTGACAGTTCCTATGGCTACACCTTC. This sequence encodes CASSDSSYGYTF. The chain joins TRBV19 to TRBJ1-2; D might be TRBD1 (5 bases). Looked up from germline, CDR1 is LNHDA and CDR2 is SQIVND (reference sequence). There are 12 residues in the CDR3. Trimming stripped 5 bases from V and 4 bases from J, with 8 bases between.

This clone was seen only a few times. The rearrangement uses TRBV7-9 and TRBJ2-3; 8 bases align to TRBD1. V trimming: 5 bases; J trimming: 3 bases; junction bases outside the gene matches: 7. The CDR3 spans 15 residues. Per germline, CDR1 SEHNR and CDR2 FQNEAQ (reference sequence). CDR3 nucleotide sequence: TGTGCCAGCAGCGCCCAGGGGGCAGGAACAGATACGCAGTATTTT. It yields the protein CASSAQGAGTDTQYF.

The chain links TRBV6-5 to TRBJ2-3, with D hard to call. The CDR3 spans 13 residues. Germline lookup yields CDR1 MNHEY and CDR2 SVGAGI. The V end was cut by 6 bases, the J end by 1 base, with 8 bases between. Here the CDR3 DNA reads TGTGCCAGCAGCACTCTGGGCACAGATACGCAGTATTTT. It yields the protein CASSTLGTDTQYF.

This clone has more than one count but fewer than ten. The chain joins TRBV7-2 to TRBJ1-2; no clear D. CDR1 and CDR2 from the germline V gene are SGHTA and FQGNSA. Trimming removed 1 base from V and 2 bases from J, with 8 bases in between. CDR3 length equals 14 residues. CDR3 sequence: CASSLDTENYGYTF. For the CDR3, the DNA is TGTGCCAGCAGCTTAGATACAGAGAACTATGGCTACACCTTC.

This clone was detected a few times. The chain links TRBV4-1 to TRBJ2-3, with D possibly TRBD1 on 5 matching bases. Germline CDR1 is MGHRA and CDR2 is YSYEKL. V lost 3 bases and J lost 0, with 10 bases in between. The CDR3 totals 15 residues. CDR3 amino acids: CASSHPRASTDTQYF. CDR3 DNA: TGCGCCAGCAGCCACCCCAGGGCTAGCACAGATACGCAGTATTTT.

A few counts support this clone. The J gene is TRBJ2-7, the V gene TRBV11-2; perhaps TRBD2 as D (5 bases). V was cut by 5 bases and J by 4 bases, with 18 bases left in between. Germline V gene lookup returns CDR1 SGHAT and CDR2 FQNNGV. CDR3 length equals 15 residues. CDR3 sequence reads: CASSPGVPLKYEQYF. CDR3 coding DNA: TGTGCCAGCAGCCCCGGGGTTCCGCTGAAATACGAGCAGTACTTC. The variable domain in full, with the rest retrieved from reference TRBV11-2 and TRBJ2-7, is EAGVAQSPRYKIIEKRQSVAFWCNPISGHATLYWYQQILGQGPKLLIQFQNNGVVDDSQLPKDRFSAERLKGVDSTLKIQPAKLEDSAVYLCASSPGVPLKYEQYFGPGTRLTVT.

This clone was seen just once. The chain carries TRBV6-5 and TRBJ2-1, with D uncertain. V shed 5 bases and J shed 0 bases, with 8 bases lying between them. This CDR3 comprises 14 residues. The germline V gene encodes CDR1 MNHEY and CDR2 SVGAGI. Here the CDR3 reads CASSIRSSYNEQFF. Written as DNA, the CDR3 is TGTGCCAGCAGTATTAGGTCCTCCTACAATGAGCAGTTCTTC.

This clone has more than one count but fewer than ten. CDR3 protein: CASSLQAGQPPLYEQYF. CDR3 nucleotides: TGTGCCAGCAGCTTACAGGCGGGACAGCCGCCCTTGTACGAGCAGTACTTC. V usage is TRBV7-2 and J usage is TRBJ2-7; tentative D call: TRBD1 (7 bases). Germline CDR1 SGHTA, CDR2 FQGNSA. CDR3 length equals 17 residues. V was pared by 2 bases and J by 4 bases, with 21 bases between.

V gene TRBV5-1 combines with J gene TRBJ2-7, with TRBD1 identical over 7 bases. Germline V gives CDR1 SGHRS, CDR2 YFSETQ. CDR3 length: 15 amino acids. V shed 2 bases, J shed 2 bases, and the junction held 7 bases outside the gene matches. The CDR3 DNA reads TGCGCCAGCAGCTTATACCGGGACAGTACCTACGAGCAGTACTTC. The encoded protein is CASSLYRDSTYEQYF. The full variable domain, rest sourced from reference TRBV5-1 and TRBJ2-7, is KAGVTQTPRYLIKTRGQQVTLSCSPISGHRSVSWYQQTPGQGLQFLFEYFSETQRNKGNFPGRFSGRQFSNSRSEMNVSTLELGDSALYLCASSLYRDSTYEQYFGPGTRLTVT.

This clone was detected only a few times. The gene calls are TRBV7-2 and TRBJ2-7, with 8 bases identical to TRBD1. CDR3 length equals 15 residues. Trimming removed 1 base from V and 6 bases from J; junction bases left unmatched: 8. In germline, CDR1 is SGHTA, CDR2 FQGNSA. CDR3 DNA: TGTGCCAGCAGCTTAGTAGTGGACAGGGCTCGCGAGCAGTACTTC. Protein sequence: CASSLVVDRAREQYF.

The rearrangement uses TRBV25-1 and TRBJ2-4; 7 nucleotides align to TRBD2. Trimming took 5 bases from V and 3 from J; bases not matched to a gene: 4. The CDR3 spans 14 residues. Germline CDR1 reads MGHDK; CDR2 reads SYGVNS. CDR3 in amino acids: CASSPWEGKNIQYF. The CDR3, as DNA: TGTGCCAGCAGTCCCTGGGAGGGCAAAAACATTCAGTACTTC.

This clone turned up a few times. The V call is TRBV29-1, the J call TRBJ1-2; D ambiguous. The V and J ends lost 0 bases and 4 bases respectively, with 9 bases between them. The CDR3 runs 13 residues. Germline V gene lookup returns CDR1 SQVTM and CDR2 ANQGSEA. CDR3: CSVEDRPSYGYTF. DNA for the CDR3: TGCAGCGTTGAAGATCGACCGAGCTATGGCTACACCTTC.